Listed here are 3 T cell receptor beta chains from one sample, sequenced in a study of control samples from healthy donors and cancer patients. The protocol was immunoSEQ multiplex PCR, while the TCRdb copy is restricted to in-frame clones and leaves out a portion. The sample lists roughly 63,000 clones, around 89% occurring once. The sequenced sample was PBMCs. The receptors stem from a man aged 55 to 70 with colorectal cancer.

J is TRBJ2-3 and V is TRBV27; D gene unclear. V lost 3 bases to trimming and J lost 10 bases, with 17 bases between them. In germline, CDR1 is MNHEY, CDR2 SMNVEV (reference sequence). The CDR3 totals 14 residues. In DNA form, the CDR3 reads TGTGCCAGCAGTTTCTTTCCCTTTAGAGTCCCGCAGTATTTT. It is translated as CASSFFPFRVPQYF.

A single count supports this clone. This chain's CDR3 is CASSPRGTDTQYF. The CDR3 DNA reads as TGTGCCAGCAGCCCTCGGGGCACAGATACGCAGTATTTT. The V call is TRBV7-3, the J call TRBJ2-3; D not certain. This CDR3 contains 13 residues. In germline, CDR1 is SGHTA, CDR2 FQGTGA. V was trimmed by 5 bases and J by 1 base, leaving 7 bases between them. Combining the CDR3 with reference TRBV7-3 and TRBJ2-3 gives the whole variable domain GAGVSQTPSNKVTEKGKYVELRCDPISGHTALYWYRQSLGQGPEFLIYFQGTGAADDSGLPNDRFFAVRPEGSVSTLKIQRTERGDSAVYLCASSPRGTDTQYFGPGTRLTVL.

V usage is TRBV7-2 and J usage is TRBJ1-2; the D gene is possibly TRBD1 (5 bases). This CDR3 has 15 residues. Germline lookup yields CDR1 SGHTA and CDR2 FQGNSA. Trimming left V 3 bases short and J 4 bases short, with 15 bases between. The CDR3 DNA is TGTGCCAGCAGCTTTAATGGGGCTCCGGTCTATGGCTACACCTTC. This translates into CASSFNGAPVYGYTF.